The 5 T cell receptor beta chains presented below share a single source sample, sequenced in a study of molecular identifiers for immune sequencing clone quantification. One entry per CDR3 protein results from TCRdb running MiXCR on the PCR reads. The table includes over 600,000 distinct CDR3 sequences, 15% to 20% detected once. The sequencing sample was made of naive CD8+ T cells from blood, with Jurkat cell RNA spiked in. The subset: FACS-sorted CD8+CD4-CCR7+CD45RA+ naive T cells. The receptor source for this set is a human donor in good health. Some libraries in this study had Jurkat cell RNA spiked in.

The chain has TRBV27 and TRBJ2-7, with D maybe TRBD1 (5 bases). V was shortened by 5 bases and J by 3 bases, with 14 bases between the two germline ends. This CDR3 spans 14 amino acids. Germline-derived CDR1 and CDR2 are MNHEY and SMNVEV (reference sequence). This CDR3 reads CASSATGGFYEQYF. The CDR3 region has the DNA TGTGCCAGCAGTGCCACAGGTGGGTTCTACGAGCAGTACTTC.

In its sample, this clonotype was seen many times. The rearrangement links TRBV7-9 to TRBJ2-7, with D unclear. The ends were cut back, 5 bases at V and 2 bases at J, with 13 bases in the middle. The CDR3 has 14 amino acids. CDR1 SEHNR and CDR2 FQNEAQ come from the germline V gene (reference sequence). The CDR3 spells CASSPPRAPYEQYF. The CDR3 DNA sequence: TGTGCCAGCAGCCCCCCACGGGCCCCCTACGAGCAGTACTTC.

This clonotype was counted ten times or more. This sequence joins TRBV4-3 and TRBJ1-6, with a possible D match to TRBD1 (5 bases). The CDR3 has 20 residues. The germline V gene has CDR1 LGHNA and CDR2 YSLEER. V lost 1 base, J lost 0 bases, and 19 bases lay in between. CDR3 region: CASSQGTRDPRSSYNSPLHF. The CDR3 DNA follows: TGCGCCAGCAGCCAAGGGACCCGGGACCCCCGGAGCTCCTATAATTCACCCCTCCACTTT.

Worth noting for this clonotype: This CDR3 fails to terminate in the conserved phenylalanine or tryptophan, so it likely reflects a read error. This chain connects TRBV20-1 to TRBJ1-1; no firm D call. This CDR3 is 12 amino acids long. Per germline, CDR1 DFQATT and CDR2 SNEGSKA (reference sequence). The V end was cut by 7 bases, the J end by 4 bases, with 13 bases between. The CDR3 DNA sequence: TGCAGTGGGGGTACCGTGAGCACTGAAGCTTTCTCT. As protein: CSGGTVSTEAFS.

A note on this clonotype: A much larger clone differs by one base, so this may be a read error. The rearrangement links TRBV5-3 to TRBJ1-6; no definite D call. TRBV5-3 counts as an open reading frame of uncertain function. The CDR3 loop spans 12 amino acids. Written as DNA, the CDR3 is TGTGCCAGCAGCAGAGAGGATTCACCCCACCACTTT. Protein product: CASSREDSPHHF.